This T cell receptor beta chain was profiled in a study of blood T cell repertoires in COVID-19. Study-wide context: The analysed material was cDNA or gDNA that came from T cells, B-cell-depleted T cells, or PBMCs.

The data were produced by immunoSEQ multiplex PCR, yet TCRdb's version contains in-frame clones alone and is incomplete. This sample carries a few hundred thousand clones, about 87% of them seen once, and the ten largest clones take over 5%. The length of the CDR3 is 16 residues. V lost 1 base and J lost 4; bases outside the gene matches: 7. The germline CDR1 and CDR2 sequences are SGHDN and FVKESK. Seattle-derived patients entered the study during active infection and were followed longitudinally. The source of this sequence is a woman aged 50 to 60 with COVID-19, enrolled during active disease. Sequencing input: peripheral blood. The rearrangement uses TRBV14 and TRBJ1-2; 9 nucleotides align to TRBD1. The CDR3 bases are TGTGCCAGCAGCCAAGGGGACAGGGAGGGAAGCTATGGCTACACCTTC. This codes for CASSQGDREGSYGYTF.